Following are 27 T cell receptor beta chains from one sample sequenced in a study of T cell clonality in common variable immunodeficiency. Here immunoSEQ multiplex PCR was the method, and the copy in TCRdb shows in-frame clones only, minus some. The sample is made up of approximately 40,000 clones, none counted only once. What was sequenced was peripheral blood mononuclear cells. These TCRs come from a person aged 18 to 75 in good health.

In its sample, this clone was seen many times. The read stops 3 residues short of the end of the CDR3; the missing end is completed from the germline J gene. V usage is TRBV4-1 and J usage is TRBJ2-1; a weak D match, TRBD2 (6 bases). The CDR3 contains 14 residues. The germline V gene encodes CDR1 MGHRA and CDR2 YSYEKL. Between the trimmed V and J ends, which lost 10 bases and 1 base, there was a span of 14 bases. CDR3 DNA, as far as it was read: TGCGCCATCCCGGAGGAGGGGTCCTACAATGAG. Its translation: CAIPEEGSYNE. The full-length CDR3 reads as CAIPEEGSYNEQFF.

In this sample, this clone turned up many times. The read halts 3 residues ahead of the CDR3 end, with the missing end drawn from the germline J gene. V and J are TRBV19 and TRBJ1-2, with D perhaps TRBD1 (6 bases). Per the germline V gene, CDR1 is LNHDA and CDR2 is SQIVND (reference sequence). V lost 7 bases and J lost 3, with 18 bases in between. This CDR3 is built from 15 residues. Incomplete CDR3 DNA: TGTGCCAGTACCCGAGGGGGGGCTTTGGACTATGGC. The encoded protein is CASTRGGALDYG. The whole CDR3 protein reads CASTRGGALDYGYTF.

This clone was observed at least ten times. CDR3 DNA (partial): TGTGCCAGCAGTCGAGAGGGGTTCGGTGAA. It codes for CASSREGFGE. The full CDR3 protein is CASSREGFGEAFF. The chain employs TRBV6-4 and TRBJ1-1, with a possible D match to TRBD1 (5 bases). The read comes to an end 3 residues before the CDR3 does, leaving the germline J gene to fill in the end. The CDR3 is made up of 13 amino acids. Germline CDR1 and CDR2: MRHNA and SNTAGT. With 5 bases removed from V and 7 bases from J, the gap between germline ends came to 14 bases.

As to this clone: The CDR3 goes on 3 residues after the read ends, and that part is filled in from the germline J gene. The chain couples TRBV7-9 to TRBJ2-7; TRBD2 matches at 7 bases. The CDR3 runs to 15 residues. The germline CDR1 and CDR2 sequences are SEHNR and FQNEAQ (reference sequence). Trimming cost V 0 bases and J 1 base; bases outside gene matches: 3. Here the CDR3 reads CASSLAAGVSYEQYF. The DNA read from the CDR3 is TGTGCCAGCAGCTTAGCGGCGGGAGTGTCCTACGAG.

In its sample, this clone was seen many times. The covered CDR3 bases are TGCAGTGCTAGAGACCGTCTAAGGGGCAATGAG. This translates into CSARDRLRGNE. The full-length CDR3 reads as CSARDRLRGNEQFF. The chain employs TRBV20-1 and TRBJ2-1; a possible D gene is TRBD1 (5 bases). The read terminates 3 residues before the CDR3 end, so the remaining end is supplied by the germline J gene. V was trimmed by 0 bases and J by 6 bases, leaving 12 bases between them. This CDR3 has 14 residues. From germline, CDR1 is DFQATT and CDR2 SNEGSKA (reference sequence).

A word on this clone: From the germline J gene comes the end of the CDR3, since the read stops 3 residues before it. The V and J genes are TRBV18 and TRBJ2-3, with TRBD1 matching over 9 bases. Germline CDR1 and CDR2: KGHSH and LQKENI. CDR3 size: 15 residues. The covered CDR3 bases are TGTGCCAGCTCACCTCTACAGGGGGCGCCGGAGACG. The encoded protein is CASSPLQGAPET. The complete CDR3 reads CASSPLQGAPETQYF.

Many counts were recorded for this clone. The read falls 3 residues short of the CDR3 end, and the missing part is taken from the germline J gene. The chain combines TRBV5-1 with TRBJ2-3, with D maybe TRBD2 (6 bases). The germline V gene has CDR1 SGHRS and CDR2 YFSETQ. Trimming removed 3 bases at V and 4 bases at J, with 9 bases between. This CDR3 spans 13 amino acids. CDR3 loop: CASSSGEADTQYF. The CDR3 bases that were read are TGCGCCAGCAGCTCGGGGGAGGCAGATACG.

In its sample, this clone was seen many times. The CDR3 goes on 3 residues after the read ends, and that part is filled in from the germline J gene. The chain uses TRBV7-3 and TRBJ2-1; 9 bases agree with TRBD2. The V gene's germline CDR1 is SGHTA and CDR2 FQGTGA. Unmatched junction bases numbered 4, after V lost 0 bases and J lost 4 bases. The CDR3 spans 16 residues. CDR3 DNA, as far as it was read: TGTGCCAGCAGCTTAACGACTAGCGGCCCTTACAATGAG. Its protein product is CASSLTTSGPYNE. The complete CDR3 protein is CASSLTTSGPYNEQFF.

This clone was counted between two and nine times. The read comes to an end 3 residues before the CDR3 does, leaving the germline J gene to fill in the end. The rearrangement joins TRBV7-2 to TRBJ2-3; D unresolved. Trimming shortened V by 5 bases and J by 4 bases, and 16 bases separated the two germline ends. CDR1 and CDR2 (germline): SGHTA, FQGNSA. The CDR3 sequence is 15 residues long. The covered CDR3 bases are TGTGCCAGCAGCCCGCAGGCCAACCGAGCAGATACG. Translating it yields CASSPQANRADT. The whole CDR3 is CASSPQANRADTQYF.

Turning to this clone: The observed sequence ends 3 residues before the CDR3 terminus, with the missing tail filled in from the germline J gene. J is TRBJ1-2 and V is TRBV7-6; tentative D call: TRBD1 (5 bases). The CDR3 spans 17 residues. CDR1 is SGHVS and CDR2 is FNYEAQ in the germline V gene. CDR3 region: CASSLAQGLAGVDTYTF. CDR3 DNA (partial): TGTGCCAGCAGCTTAGCGCAGGGACTAGCGGGAGTAGATACC.

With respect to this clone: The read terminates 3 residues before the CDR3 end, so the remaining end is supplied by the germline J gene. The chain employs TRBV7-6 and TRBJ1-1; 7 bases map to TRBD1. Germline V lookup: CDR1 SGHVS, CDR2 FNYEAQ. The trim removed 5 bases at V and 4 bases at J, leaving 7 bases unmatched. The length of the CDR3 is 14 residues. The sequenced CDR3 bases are TGTGCCAGCAGCCCAACAGGGGTGGGCACTGAA. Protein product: CASSPTGVGTE. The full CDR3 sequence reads CASSPTGVGTEAFF. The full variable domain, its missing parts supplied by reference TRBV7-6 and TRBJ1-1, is GAGVSQSPRYKVTKRGQDVALRCDPISGHVSLYWYRQALGQGPEFLTYFNYEAQQDKSGLPNDRFSAERPEGSISTLTIQRTEQRDSAMYRCASSPTGVGTEAFFGQGTRLTVV.

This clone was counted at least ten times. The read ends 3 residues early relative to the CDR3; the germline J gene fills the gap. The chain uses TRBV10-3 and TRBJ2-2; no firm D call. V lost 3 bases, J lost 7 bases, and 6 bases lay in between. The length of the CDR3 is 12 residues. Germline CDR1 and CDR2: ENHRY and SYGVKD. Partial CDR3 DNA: TGTGCCATCAGTGAACCCGGCGGGGAG. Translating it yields CAISEPGGE. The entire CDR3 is CAISEPGGELFF.

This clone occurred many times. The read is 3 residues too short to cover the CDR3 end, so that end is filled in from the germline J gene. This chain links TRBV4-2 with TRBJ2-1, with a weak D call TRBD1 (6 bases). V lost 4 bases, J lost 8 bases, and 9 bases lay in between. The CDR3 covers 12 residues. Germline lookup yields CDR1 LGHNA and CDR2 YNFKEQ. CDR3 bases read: TGTGCCAGCAGCCGCAGGGGAGATGAG. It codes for CASSRRGDE. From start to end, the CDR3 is CASSRRGDEQFF.

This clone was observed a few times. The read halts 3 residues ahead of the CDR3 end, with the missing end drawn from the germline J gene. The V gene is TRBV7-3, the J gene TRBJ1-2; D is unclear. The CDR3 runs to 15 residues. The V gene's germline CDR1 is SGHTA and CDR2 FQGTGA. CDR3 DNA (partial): TGTGCCAGCAGCTTAGGCGGGAGCTCCTACAATGAC. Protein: CASSLGGSSYND. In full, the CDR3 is CASSLGGSSYNDYTF. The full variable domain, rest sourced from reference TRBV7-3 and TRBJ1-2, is GAGVSQTPSNKVTEKGKYVELRCDPISGHTALYWYRQSLGQGPEFLIYFQGTGAADDSGLPNDRFFAVRPEGSVSTLKIQRTERGDSAVYLCASSLGGSSYNDYTFGSGTRLTVV.

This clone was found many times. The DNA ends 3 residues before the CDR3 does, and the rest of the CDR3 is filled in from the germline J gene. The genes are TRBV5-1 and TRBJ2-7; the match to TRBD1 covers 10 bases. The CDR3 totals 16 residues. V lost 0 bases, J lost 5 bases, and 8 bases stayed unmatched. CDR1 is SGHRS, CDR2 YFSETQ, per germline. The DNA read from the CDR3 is TGCGCCAGCAGCTTGGCCCCCGGGACAGGGGAGGACGAG. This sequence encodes CASSLAPGTGEDE. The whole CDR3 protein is CASSLAPGTGEDEQYF. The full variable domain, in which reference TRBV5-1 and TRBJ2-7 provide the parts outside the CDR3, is KAGVTQTPRYLIKTRGQQVTLSCSPISGHRSVSWYQQTPGQGLQFLFEYFSETQRNKGNFPGRFSGRQFSNSRSEMNVSTLELGDSALYLCASSLAPGTGEDEQYFGPGTRLTVT.

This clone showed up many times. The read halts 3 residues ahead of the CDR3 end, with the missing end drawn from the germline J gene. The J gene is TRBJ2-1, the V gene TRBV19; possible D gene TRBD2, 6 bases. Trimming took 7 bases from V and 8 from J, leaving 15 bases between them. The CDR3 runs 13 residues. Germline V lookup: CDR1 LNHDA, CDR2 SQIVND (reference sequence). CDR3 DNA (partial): TGTGCCAGTAAGCCCCTCTCGGGGGATGAG. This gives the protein CASKPLSGDE. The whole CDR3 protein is CASKPLSGDEQFF. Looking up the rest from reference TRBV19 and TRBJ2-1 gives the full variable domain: DGGITQSPKYLFRKEGQNVTLSCEQNLNHDAMYWYRQDPGQGLRLIYYSQIVNDFQKGDIAEGYSVSREKKESFPLTVTSAQKNPTAFYLCASKPLSGDEQFFGPGTRLTVL.

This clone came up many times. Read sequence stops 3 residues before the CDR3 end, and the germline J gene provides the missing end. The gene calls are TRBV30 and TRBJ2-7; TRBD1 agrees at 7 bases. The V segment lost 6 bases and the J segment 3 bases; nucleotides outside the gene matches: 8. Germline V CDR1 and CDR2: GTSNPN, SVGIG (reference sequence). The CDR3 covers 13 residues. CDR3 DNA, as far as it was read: TGTGCCTGTAGCCGGGACAGTATCTACGAG. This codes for CACSRDSIYE. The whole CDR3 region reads CACSRDSIYEQYF.

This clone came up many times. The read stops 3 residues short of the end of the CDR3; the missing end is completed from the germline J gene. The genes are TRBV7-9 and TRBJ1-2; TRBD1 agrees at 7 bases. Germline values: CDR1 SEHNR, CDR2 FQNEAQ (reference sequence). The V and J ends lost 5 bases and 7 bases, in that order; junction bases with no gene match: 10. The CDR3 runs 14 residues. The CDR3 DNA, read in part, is TGTGCCAGCAGCCCTCGGGCGCAGGGGGTTGGC. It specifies CASSPRAQGVG. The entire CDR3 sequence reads CASSPRAQGVGYTF.

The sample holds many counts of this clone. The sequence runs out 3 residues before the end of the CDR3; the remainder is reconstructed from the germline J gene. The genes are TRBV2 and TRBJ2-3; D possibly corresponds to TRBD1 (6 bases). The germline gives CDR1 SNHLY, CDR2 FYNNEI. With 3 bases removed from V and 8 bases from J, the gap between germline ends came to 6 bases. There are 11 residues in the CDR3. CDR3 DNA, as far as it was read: TGTGCCAGCAGTGAGGGGGCTACG. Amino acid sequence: CASSEGAT. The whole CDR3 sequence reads CASSEGATQYF.

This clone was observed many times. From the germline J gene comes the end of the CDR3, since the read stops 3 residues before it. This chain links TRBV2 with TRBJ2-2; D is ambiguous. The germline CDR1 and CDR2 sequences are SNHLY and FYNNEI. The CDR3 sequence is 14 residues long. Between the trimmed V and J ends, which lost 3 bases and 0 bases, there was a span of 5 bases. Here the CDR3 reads CASSEVANTGELFF. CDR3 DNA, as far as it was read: TGTGCCAGCAGTGAGGTAGCGAACACCGGGGAG.

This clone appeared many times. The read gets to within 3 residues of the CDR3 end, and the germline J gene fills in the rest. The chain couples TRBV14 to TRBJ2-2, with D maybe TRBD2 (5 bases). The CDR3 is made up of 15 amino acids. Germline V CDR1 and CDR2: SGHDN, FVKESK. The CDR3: CASSLRTATNEKLFF. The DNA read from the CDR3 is TGTGCCAGCAGCCTCCGGACTGCAACTAATGAAAAG. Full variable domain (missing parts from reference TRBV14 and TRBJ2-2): EAGVTQFPSHSVIEKGQTVTLRCDPISGHDNLYWYRRVMGKEIKFLLHFVKESKQDESGMPNNRFLAERTGGTYSTLKVQPAELEDSGVYFCASSLRTATNEKLFFGEGSRLTVL.

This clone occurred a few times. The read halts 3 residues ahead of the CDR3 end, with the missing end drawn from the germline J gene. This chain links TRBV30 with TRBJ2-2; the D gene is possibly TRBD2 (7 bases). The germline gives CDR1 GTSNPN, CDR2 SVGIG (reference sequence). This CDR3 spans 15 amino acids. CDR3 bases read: TGTGCCTGGAGTGTAAAGGGGGGGGATAATTCACCG. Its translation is CAWSVKGGDNSP. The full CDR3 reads CAWSVKGGDNSPLFF.

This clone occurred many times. The CDR3 bases that were read are TGTGCCAGCAGCTTCGGACAGGTTGCATCTCCG. Its translation: CASSFGQVASP. The entire CDR3 reads CASSFGQVASPQYF. The chain recombines TRBV7-8 with TRBJ2-3; 7 bases fit TRBD1. The read ends 3 residues shy of where the CDR3 ends; the end is completed using the germline J gene. Germline V gene data show CDR1 as SGHVS and CDR2 as FQNEAQ. This CDR3 contains 14 residues.

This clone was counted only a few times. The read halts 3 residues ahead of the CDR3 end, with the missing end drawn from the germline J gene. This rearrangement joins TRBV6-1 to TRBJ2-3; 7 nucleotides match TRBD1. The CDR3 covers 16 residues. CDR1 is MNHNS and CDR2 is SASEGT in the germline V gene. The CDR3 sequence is CASSGLGRGYQETQYF. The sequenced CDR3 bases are TGTGCCAGCAGTGGCTTAGGCAGGGGGTACCAAGAGACG.

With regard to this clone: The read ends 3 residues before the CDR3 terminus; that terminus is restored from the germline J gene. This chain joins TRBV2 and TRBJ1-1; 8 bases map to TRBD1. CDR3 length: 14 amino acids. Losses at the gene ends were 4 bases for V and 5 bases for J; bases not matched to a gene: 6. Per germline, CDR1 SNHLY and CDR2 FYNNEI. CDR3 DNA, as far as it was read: TGTGCCAGCAGTGGGCAGGGGGCGCGAACTGAA. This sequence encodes CASSGQGARTE. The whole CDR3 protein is CASSGQGARTEAFF.

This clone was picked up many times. The covered CDR3 bases are TGTGCCAGCAGCTTGGGACAGTTGAACACTGAA. Translation: CASSLGQLNTE. The full CDR3 sequence reads CASSLGQLNTEAFF. The chain is built from TRBV7-9 and TRBJ1-1, with 7 positions matching TRBD1. Read coverage stops 3 residues before the CDR3 terminus; the germline J gene supplies the remainder. The germline V gene has CDR1 SEHNR and CDR2 FQNEAQ (reference sequence). V shed 3 bases and J 0 bases; nucleotides not matched to a gene: 1. The CDR3 spans 14 residues.

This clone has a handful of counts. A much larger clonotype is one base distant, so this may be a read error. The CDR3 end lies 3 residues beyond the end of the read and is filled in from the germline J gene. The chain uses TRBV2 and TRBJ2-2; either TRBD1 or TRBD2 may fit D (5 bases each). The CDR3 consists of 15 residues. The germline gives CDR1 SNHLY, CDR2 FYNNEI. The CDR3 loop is CASRSGSSGANVLFF. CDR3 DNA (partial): TGTGCCAGCAGATCAGGGAGCTCTGGGGCCAACGTG.